These 7 T cell receptor beta chains came from one sample sequenced in a study of breast tumors, draining lymph nodes, adjacent tissues. TCRdb re-called the multiplex PCR reads through MiXCR, storing one row per CDR3 protein. The sample consists of 200,000 to 250,000 distinct CDR3 sequences, about 34% of them appearing once. The lymph nodes were axillary draining lymph nodes from breast cancer patients. Sequences were obtained from axillary lymph node tissue. These receptors originate from a female donor with breast cancer. Some clones in this sample may be carry-over from other donors' samples.

The chain recombines TRBV12-3 or TRBV12-4 with TRBJ1-2; 8 nucleotides agree with TRBD1. The ends lost 6 bases at V and 8 bases at J; junction bases unmatched: 8. The CDR3 extends over 13 amino acids. The DNA of the CDR3 is TGTGCCAGCAGCTTGACAGGGGTGGGAGGCTACACCTTC. Translating it yields CASSLTGVGGYTF.

This clonotype was counted at least ten times. The chain combines TRBV10-3 with TRBJ2-6; 7 positions match TRBD2. V shed 8 bases, J shed 0 bases, and the junction held 4 bases outside the gene matches. Germline CDR1 is ENHRY and CDR2 is SYGVKD. CDR3 length: 15 residues. The CDR3 here is CAIGRASSGANVLTF. The CDR3 nucleotides read TGTGCCATCGGGAGGGCCAGCTCTGGGGCCAACGTCCTGACTTTC.

This chain joins TRBV6-6 and TRBJ2-5, with TRBD1 identical over 10 bases. With V trimmed by 5 bases and J by 5 bases, 11 bases remained unmatched. This CDR3 contains 16 residues. Germline V lookup: CDR1 MNHNY, CDR2 SVGAGI (reference sequence). The chain's CDR3 is CASSPGGTGVSETQYF. CDR3 nucleotide sequence: TGTGCCAGCAGTCCAGGCGGGACAGGGGTTTCGGAGACCCAGTACTTC.

This clonotype has a count of ten or more. The chain is built from TRBV20-1 and TRBJ1-5, with no clear D. Germline CDR1 reads DFQATT; CDR2 reads SNEGSKA (reference sequence). Trimming stripped 1 base from V and 0 bases from J, with 10 bases between. This CDR3 is built from 15 residues. The CDR3 sequence: CSARVSGNSNQPQHF. CDR3 bases: TGCAGTGCTAGAGTTTCCGGGAATAGCAATCAGCCCCAGCATTTT.

This clonotype has a count of ten or more. The chain uses TRBV11-2 and TRBJ2-7; TRBD1 or TRBD2 may be the D gene (6 bases each). Trimming took off 5 bases at V and 6 bases at J, with 23 bases between the two ends. CDR1 SGHAT and CDR2 FQNNGV come from the germline V gene. CDR3 length: 16 amino acids. CDR3 residues: CASSKGGLGGSGEQYF. The CDR3 DNA sequence: TGTGCCAGCAGCAAAGGGGGGCTAGGAGGCTCGGGCGAGCAGTACTTC. Full variable domain (missing parts from reference TRBV11-2 and TRBJ2-7): EAGVAQSPRYKIIEKRQSVAFWCNPISGHATLYWYQQILGQGPKLLIQFQNNGVVDDSQLPKDRFSAERLKGVDSTLKIQPAKLEDSAVYLCASSKGGLGGSGEQYFGPGTRLTVT.

As regards this clonotype: A read error may be the cause here, since a much bigger clone is one base away. The chain uses TRBV6-2 or TRBV6-3 and TRBJ2-3; TRBD1 is a possible D gene (6 bases). V lost 4 bases and J 1 base, leaving 18 bases between the germline ends. The CDR3 has 17 amino acids. Germline lookup yields CDR1 MNHEY and CDR2 SVGEGT. CDR3 coding DNA: TGTGCCAGCAGTTCCCTCCCAGGGGTTAGAGGCACAGATACGCAGTATTTT. This gives the protein CASSSLPGVRGTDTQYF.

This clonotype has a count of ten or more. The genes are TRBV7-2 and TRBJ2-5; TRBD1 matches 10 bases. The CDR3 extends over 13 amino acids. CDR1 is SGHTA, CDR2 FQGNSA, per germline. V was clipped by 4 bases and J by 4 bases; unmatched bases: 0. CDR3 in DNA: TGTGCCAGCAGCTGGACAGGGGGAGAGACCCAGTACTTC. It specifies CASSWTGGETQYF.